The clone carrying this TCR beta chain was detected many times. CDR3 length equals 15 residues. V lost 6 bases to trimming and J lost 3 bases, with 16 bases between them. Using RNA transcripts as the source, TCR beta CDR3 regions were amplified. The study used the HTBI primer set for a first-round RT-PCR of the TCR CDR3. MiXCR was run by TCRdb on the multiplex PCR reads, yielding one entry per CDR3 protein. The sample has around 520,000 distinct CDR3 sequences, roughly an eighth seen once; the top ten hold about 17%. PBMCs were sourced from roughly 9.3 ml fresh peripheral blood. These data originate in a study of T cells in Graves' hyperthyroidism and ophthalmopathy. Study as a whole: Peripheral blood was obtained at initial diagnosis, preceding any treatment.

The chain recombines TRBV12-3 or TRBV12-4 with TRBJ2-3, with D possibly TRBD1 on 6 matching bases. Specimen: blood. The receptor's source is a woman aged 18-29 years with Graves' hyperthyroidism. The CDR3, as DNA: TGTGCCAGCAGAAAAACAGGGTATTCGACAGATACGCAGTATTTT. Residues: CASRKTGYSTDTQYF.